These 20 T cell receptor beta chains came from one sample sequenced in a study of T-cell memory formation after mild COVID-19. TCRdb re-called the 5' RACE reads through MiXCR, storing one row per CDR3 protein. Of over 120,000 distinct CDR3 sequences in the sample, 25% were seen once. Sample: PBMCs or a T cell subset sorted from them (not recorded which). The receptors come from an adult woman who had mild COVID-19 (a few samples of this study predate the infection). Cell type and time point are not known.

The V gene is TRBV2, the J gene TRBJ2-7; D remains ambiguous. With 3 bases removed from V and 2 bases from J, the gap between germline ends came to 8 bases. The CDR3 loop spans 13 amino acids. Germline lookup yields CDR1 SNHLY and CDR2 FYNNEI. This chain's CDR3 is CASSDSQAYEQYF. In DNA form, the CDR3 reads TGTGCCAGCAGTGATAGTCAGGCCTACGAGCAGTACTTC.

V is TRBV12-3 or TRBV12-4 and J is TRBJ2-1, with 10 positions matching TRBD2. The CDR3 runs 14 residues. V gave up 4 bases and J gave up 10 bases; unmatched junction bases: 7. CDR3 in DNA: TGTGCCAGCAGTTACCTAGCGGGAGTGGGGGAGCAGTTCTTC. Encoded protein: CASSYLAGVGEQFF.

This clonotype was counted between two and nine times. DNA for the CDR3: TGTGCCAGCAGCCCAAGGGGACAGGGACCGACCCCCGAAGCTTTCTTT. This translates into CASSPRGQGPTPEAFF. V is TRBV4-2 and J is TRBJ1-1; 9 positions agree with TRBD1. The CDR3 covers 16 residues. Trimming removed 4 bases from V and 8 bases from J; junction bases left unmatched: 14. Germline CDR1 LGHNA, CDR2 YNFKEQ.

The J gene is TRBJ2-5, the V gene TRBV12-5, with 9 positions matching TRBD1. CDR3 length: 17 amino acids. Germline trimming cut 2 bases from V and 5 bases from J; bases unmatched to any gene: 12. CDR1 and CDR2 (germline): LGHNT, FRNRAP. This chain's CDR3 is CASGLISGTGLGETQYF. In DNA, the CDR3 is TGTGCTAGTGGTTTGATATCCGGGACAGGGCTGGGGGAGACCCAGTACTTC.

This clonotype was seen a handful of times. The chain combines TRBV2 with TRBJ2-7; D uncertain. This CDR3 is 17 amino acids long. The germline V and J ends were trimmed by 3 bases and 2 bases, with 20 bases remaining between them. The germline V gene encodes CDR1 SNHLY and CDR2 FYNNEI. The CDR3, as DNA: TGTGCCAGCAGTGATAGTCGGACCGCCCCGTGGGCCTACGAGCAGTACTTC. Its protein is CASSDSRTAPWAYEQYF.

CDR3 nucleotides: TGTGCCAGCAGCGGGATGACTAGCGGCTACAATGAGCAGTTCTTC. It encodes CASSGMTSGYNEQFF. The chain is built from TRBV12-3 or TRBV12-4 and TRBJ2-1; 9 bases are shared with TRBD2. The CDR3 sequence is 15 residues long. Germline trimming cut 6 bases from V and 3 bases from J; bases unmatched to any gene: 6.

The sample holds a few counts of this clonotype. The V call is TRBV25-1, the J call TRBJ2-1, with D unresolved. Germline V lookup: CDR1 MGHDK, CDR2 SYGVNS. Trimming stripped 0 bases from V and 5 bases from J, with 8 bases between. The CDR3 covers 14 residues. This chain's CDR3 is CASSEYASDNEQFF. CDR3 in DNA: TGTGCCAGCAGTGAATATGCATCAGACAATGAGCAGTTCTTC.

The CDR3 region has the DNA TGCAGTGCCGTAGGCGCGAACACCGGGGAGCTGTTTTTT. It translates to CSAVGANTGELFF. J is TRBJ2-2 and V is TRBV20-1; D is unclear. CDR1 is DFQATT, CDR2 SNEGSKA, per germline (reference sequence). The CDR3 covers 13 residues. The V end was cut by 6 bases, the J end by 0 bases, with 8 bases between.

The chain employs TRBV13 and TRBJ2-7; tentatively, D is TRBD1 or TRBD2 (6 bases each). CDR1 is PRHDT and CDR2 is FYEKMQ in the germline V gene (reference sequence). This CDR3 region has 13 residues. V lost 8 bases and J lost 2, with 13 bases in between. The CDR3 sequence is CASQARGAYEQYF. The CDR3 DNA sequence: TGTGCCAGCCAAGCGAGGGGGGCCTACGAGCAGTACTTC. Using reference TRBV13 and TRBJ2-7 for the parts outside the CDR3, the full variable domain is AAGVIQSPRHLIKEKRETATLKCYPIPRHDTVYWYQQGPGQDPQFLISFYEKMQSDKGSIPDRFSAQQFSDYHSELNMSSLELGDSALYFCASQARGAYEQYFGPGTRLTVT.

V is TRBV9 and J is TRBJ1-4; D is unresolved. Looked up from germline, CDR1 is SGDLS and CDR2 is YYNGEE. V lost 2 bases, J lost 5 bases, and 10 bases lay in between. This CDR3 contains 14 residues. CDR3 loop: CASSVGVQNEKLFF. CDR3 nucleotide sequence: TGTGCCAGCAGCGTCGGGGTCCAAAATGAAAAACTGTTTTTT.

The chain couples TRBV7-6 to TRBJ1-4; D uncertain. The CDR3 sequence is 18 residues long. CDR1 SGHVS and CDR2 FNYEAQ come from the germline V gene. V lost 1 base and J lost 7, with 22 bases in between. CDR3 protein: CASSLDLVKGMDGEKLFF. Written as DNA, the CDR3 is TGTGCCAGCAGCTTAGACCTAGTAAAGGGTATGGACGGTGAAAAACTGTTTTTT.

The CDR3 bases are TGCAGCCTGACCGCTGACTCCTACAATGAGCAGTTCTTC. As protein: CSLTADSYNEQFF. The chain couples TRBV29-1 to TRBJ2-1, with D unresolved. V lost 8 bases and J lost 0, with 11 bases in between. There are 13 residues in the CDR3. Germline lookup yields CDR1 SQVTM and CDR2 ANQGSEA.

This clonotype was counted only a few times. The rearrangement joins TRBV28 to TRBJ2-4; no clear D gene. In germline, CDR1 is MDHEN, CDR2 SYDVKM. CDR3 length equals 12 residues. V was shortened by 2 bases and J by 7 bases, with 6 bases between the two germline ends. The CDR3 DNA follows: TGTGCCAGCAGTTTACCACGGAACATTCAGTACTTC. This sequence encodes CASSLPRNIQYF.

The CDR3, as DNA: TGTGCCAGCAGTGCCGCGTCGGAAGCTTTCTTT. Protein: CASSAASEAFF. The chain links TRBV12-3 or TRBV12-4 to TRBJ1-1; unclear D gene. The V end was cut by 5 bases, the J end by 8 bases, with 9 bases between. The CDR3 length is 11 residues.

V usage is TRBV18 and J usage is TRBJ1-1; D is ambiguous. Germline CDR1 and CDR2: KGHSH and LQKENI. This CDR3 has 15 amino acids. With 0 bases removed from V and 5 bases from J, the gap between germline ends came to 13 bases. The CDR3 loop is CASSPPSGTWTEAFF. CDR3 nucleotide sequence: TGTGCCAGCTCACCACCCTCAGGAACTTGGACTGAAGCTTTCTTT.

The chain joins TRBV7-2 to TRBJ1-2; D gene ambiguous. V lost 1 base and J 1 base, leaving 7 bases between the germline ends. From germline, CDR1 is SGHTA and CDR2 FQGNSA. This CDR3 is built from 14 residues. The CDR3 DNA reads TGTGCCAGCAGCTTAGAACAGAATAACTATGGCTACACCTTC. Amino acid sequence: CASSLEQNNYGYTF.

This clonotype showed up just a few times. This chain uses TRBV9 with TRBJ2-5, with 8 bases fitting TRBD1. V lost 0 bases to trimming and J lost 4 bases; unmatched junction nucleotides: 5. The V gene's germline CDR1 is SGDLS and CDR2 YYNGEE. The CDR3 is 15 amino acids. CDR3 in DNA: TGTGCCAGCAGCGTAGGACAGGGGAGCATAGAGACCCAGTACTTC. Its translation is CASSVGQGSIETQYF.

There are a few counts of this clonotype. The chain is built from TRBV12-3 or TRBV12-4 and TRBJ2-7, with D tentatively TRBD2 (6 bases). The V end was cut by 6 bases, the J end by 3 bases, with 15 bases between. The CDR3 consists of 14 residues. The CDR3 nucleotides are TGTGCCAGCAGCAGTCCTTGGCGGGACTACGAGCAGTACTTC. Translating gives CASSSPWRDYEQYF.

This clonotype was seen a few times. This chain uses TRBV5-1 with TRBJ2-3; the match to TRBD2 covers 9 bases. V lost 0 bases to trimming and J lost 4 bases; unmatched junction nucleotides: 6. The length of the CDR3 is 16 residues. Germline V gene lookup returns CDR1 SGHRS and CDR2 YFSETQ. The CDR3 region has the DNA TGCGCCAGCAGCTTGGATCTGCGGGGGGGGCCAGATACGCAGTATTTT. Protein sequence: CASSLDLRGGPDTQYF.

The rearrangement links TRBV19 to TRBJ2-1; 13 bases are shared with TRBD2. The CDR3 loop spans 16 amino acids. Germline values: CDR1 LNHDA, CDR2 SQIVND (reference sequence). V lost 5 bases and J lost 8; bases outside the gene matches: 9. The CDR3 nucleotides are TGTGCCAGTAGTGGCCCGGGACTAGCGGGACCGGATGAGCAGTTCTTC. Its protein product is CASSGPGLAGPDEQFF. Complete variable domain (other parts from reference TRBV19 and TRBJ2-1): DGGITQSPKYLFRKEGQNVTLSCEQNLNHDAMYWYRQDPGQGLRLIYYSQIVNDFQKGDIAEGYSVSREKKESFPLTVTSAQKNPTAFYLCASSGPGLAGPDEQFFGPGTRLTVL.